One sample yielded the 11 T cell receptor beta chains listed below, sequenced in a study of blood T cell repertoires in COVID-19. Libraries were prepared by immunoSEQ multiplex PCR; TCRdb keeps only in-frame clonotypes and omits some of them. The sample holds approximately 260,000 clones, 88% seen once. The sample consisted of peripheral blood. These receptors were obtained from a woman in her sixties or seventies with COVID-19, enrolled during active disease.

The chain recombines TRBV11-2 with TRBJ2-4; D uncertain. Germline V gene lookup returns CDR1 SGHAT and CDR2 FQNNGV. Trimming removed 0 bases from V and 9 bases from J, with 12 bases in between. This CDR3 spans 14 amino acids. CDR3 DNA: TGTGCCAGCAGCTTAGATAATGGGTCGGGCATTCAGTACTTC. This translates into CASSLDNGSGIQYF.

V usage is TRBV29-1 and J usage is TRBJ1-2; 9 bases match TRBD1. Per the germline V gene, CDR1 is SQVTM and CDR2 is ANQGSEA. Trimming took 5 bases from V and 6 from J; bases not matched to a gene: 4. The CDR3 consists of 12 residues. The CDR3 coding sequence is TGCAGCGTTAACACAGGGGGCGATGGCTACACCTTC. This gives the protein CSVNTGGDGYTF.

The chain uses TRBV6-4 and TRBJ2-2, with D perhaps matching TRBD1 (6 bases). Per the germline V gene, CDR1 is MRHNA and CDR2 is SNTAGT. Between the trimmed V and J ends, which lost 4 bases and 1 base, there was a span of 7 bases. The CDR3 consists of 14 residues. The CDR3 region is CASSVGQNTGELFF. The CDR3 DNA reads as TGTGCCAGCAGTGTGGGACAGAACACCGGGGAGCTGTTTTTT.

This clone occurred a few times. J is TRBJ2-7 and V is TRBV5-1; TRBD1 matches at 8 bases. The V gene's germline CDR1 is SGHRS and CDR2 YFSETQ. The ends lost 3 bases at V and 9 bases at J; junction bases unmatched: 5. The CDR3 is made up of 12 amino acids. CDR3 amino acids: CASSSGQGRQYF. In DNA form, the CDR3 reads TGCGCCAGCAGCTCTGGACAGGGCCGGCAGTACTTC. Full variable domain (rest looked up from reference TRBV5-1 and TRBJ2-7): KAGVTQTPRYLIKTRGQQVTLSCSPISGHRSVSWYQQTPGQGLQFLFEYFSETQRNKGNFPGRFSGRQFSNSRSEMNVSTLELGDSALYLCASSSGQGRQYFGPGTRLTVT.

This clone has at least ten counts. The CDR3 here is CASSLGGGSNVLTF. The CDR3 DNA reads as TGTGCCAGCAGTTTAGGGGGGGGCAGCAACGTCCTGACTTTC. The rearrangement uses TRBV28 and TRBJ2-6; possibly TRBD2 for D (7 bases). CDR1 and CDR2 from the germline V gene are MDHEN and SYDVKM. V shed 2 bases and J shed 9 bases, with 11 bases lying between them. The CDR3 has 14 amino acids.

This chain joins TRBV4-2 and TRBJ1-2, with 7 bases matching TRBD1. V shed 1 base and J 5 bases; nucleotides not matched to a gene: 1. There are 13 residues in the CDR3. Germline V gene data show CDR1 as LGHNA and CDR2 as YNFKEQ. The DNA of the CDR3 is TGTGCCAGCAGCCAAGGGGACAGATATGGCTACACCTTC. Protein sequence: CASSQGDRYGYTF.

This rearrangement joins TRBV29-1 to TRBJ1-5; D is perhaps TRBD1 (6 bases). The CDR3 length is 14 residues. The V end lost 4 bases, the J end lost 6 bases, and 16 bases lay between the germline ends. CDR1 is SQVTM and CDR2 is ANQGSEA in the germline V gene. The CDR3 sequence is CSVADSWISQPQHF. The DNA for the CDR3 is TGCAGCGTTGCGGACAGCTGGATTAGTCAGCCCCAGCATTTT. The variable domain in full, with the rest retrieved from reference TRBV29-1 and TRBJ1-5, is SAVISQKPSRDICQRGTSLTIQCQVDSQVTMMFWYRQQPGQSLTLIATANQGSEATYESGFVIDKFPISRPNLTFSTLTVSNMSPEDSSIYLCSVADSWISQPQHFGDGTRLSIL.

The chain joins TRBV24-1 to TRBJ2-2; D unclear. CDR3 size: 12 residues. V dropped 4 bases and J dropped 5 bases, with 4 bases sitting between them. In germline, CDR1 is KGHDR, CDR2 SFDVKD. The CDR3: CATSDRTGELFF. CDR3 DNA: TGTGCCACCAGTGACAGAACCGGGGAGCTGTTTTTT.

The chain uses TRBV6-2 or TRBV6-3 and TRBJ2-7; 10 nucleotides line up with TRBD2. V gave up 2 bases and J gave up 5 bases; unmatched junction bases: 9. Germline V CDR1 and CDR2: MNHEY, SVGEGT. The CDR3 runs 16 residues. The CDR3 loop is CASSYTPGLAPDEQYF. The CDR3 DNA sequence: TGTGCCAGCAGTTACACCCCGGGACTAGCGCCTGACGAGCAGTACTTC.

V is TRBV21-1 and J is TRBJ2-5; the table's TRBD2 call for D was not verified on the DNA. TRBV21-1 constitutes a pseudogene. The CDR3 has 11 amino acids. The CDR3 sequence is CASSPKETQYF. CDR3 coding DNA: TGTGCCAGCAGTCCTAAAGAGACCCAGTACTTC.

This clone appeared once. The chain's CDR3 is CATSDTTGTGANVLTF. CDR3 bases: TGTGCCACCAGTGACACGACAGGGACCGGGGCCAACGTCCTGACTTTC. This sequence joins TRBV24-1 and TRBJ2-6; 7 bases map to TRBD1. V trimming: 4 bases; J trimming: 4 bases; junction bases outside the gene matches: 6. The CDR3 runs 16 residues. Germline V gene data show CDR1 as KGHDR and CDR2 as SFDVKD.